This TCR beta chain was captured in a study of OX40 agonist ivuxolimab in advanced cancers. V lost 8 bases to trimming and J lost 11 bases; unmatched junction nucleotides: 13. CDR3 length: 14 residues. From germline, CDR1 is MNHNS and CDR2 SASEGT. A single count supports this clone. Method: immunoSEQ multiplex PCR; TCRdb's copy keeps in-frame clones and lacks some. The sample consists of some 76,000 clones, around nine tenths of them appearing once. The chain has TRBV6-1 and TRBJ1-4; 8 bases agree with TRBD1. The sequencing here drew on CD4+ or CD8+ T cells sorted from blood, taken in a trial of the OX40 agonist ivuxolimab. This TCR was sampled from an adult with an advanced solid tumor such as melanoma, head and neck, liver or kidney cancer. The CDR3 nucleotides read TGTGCCAGCCGGACAGGGTCGGGGTCGATGAAACTGTTTTTT. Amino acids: CASRTGSGSMKLFF.